This T cell receptor (beta chain) was identified during a study of OX40 agonist ivuxolimab in advanced cancers. Study details: Treatment of patients was with ivuxolimab, an agonistic anti-OX40 (CD134) antibody. The dose of intravenous ivuxolimab that patients received every 2 weeks ranged from 0.01 to 10 mg/kg. Whole-study results and caveats: Blood T cells, both CD4+ and CD8+, expanded clonally by week 6 at 0.1 to 3.0 mg/kg.

Per the germline V gene, CDR1 is SGHRS and CDR2 is YFSETQ. CDR3 length: 15 amino acids. J was trimmed by 5 bases and V by 4 bases; bases with no gene match: 10. On this clone itself: The antigen remains unidentified.

TCRdb's table, derived via immunoSEQ multiplex PCR, lists solely in-frame clones and lacks some. Altogether 45,000 to 50,000 clones are present, about 81% being singletons, with the ten largest covering about 7.3%. Source: CD4+ or CD8+ T cells sorted from blood, taken in a trial of the OX40 agonist ivuxolimab. J is TRBJ2-5 and V is TRBV5-1; 8 bases are shared with TRBD2. This clonotype was obtained from an adult with an advanced solid tumor such as melanoma, head and neck, liver or kidney cancer. CDR3 DNA sequence: TGCGCCAGCAGCCCTTACCGGACTAGCCGGGAGACCCAGTACTTC. Amino acid sequence: CASSPYRTSRETQYF.